A selection of T cell receptor beta chains follows, all from one sample in a study of T-cell memory formation after mild COVID-19. TCRdb itself ran the 5' RACE reads through MiXCR, one entry per CDR3 protein. The sample carries roughly 250,000 distinct CDR3 sequences, over 15% recorded once. Sequenced material: PBMCs or a T cell subset sorted from them (not recorded which). These receptors were collected from a man aged 18 to 30 who had mild COVID-19 (a few samples of this study predate the infection). Cell type and time point are not known. CDR3s include the opening cysteine and the closing phenylalanine or tryptophan. D genes are given only for firm matches. Not all rows give a size; the values are once, few, many and, for expanded clones, a class.

>TRBV7-2|NA|TRBJ2-1|NA
TGTGCCAGCAGCCGTGTGGGGCGTAATGAGCAGTTCTTC
CASSRVGRNEQFF
>TRBV4-3|few|TRBJ1-2|NA
TGCGCCAGCAGCCAAGACCAATGGGTGGAGGGCTATGGCTACACCTTC
CASSQDQWVEGYGYTF
>TRBV7-2|NA|TRBJ2-3|NA
TGTGCCAGCAGCTGGAAGGGTTCAGATACGCAGTATTTT
CASSWKGSDTQYF
>TRBV4-1|few|TRBJ2-5|NA
TGCGCCAGCAGCCAAGCGGCACGGCTTCAAGAGACCCAGTACTTC
CASSQAARLQETQYF
>TRBV20-1|few|TRBJ1-2|NA
TGCAGTGCTCGGACGGGTGGCTACACCTTC
CSARTGGYTF
>TRBV28|NA|TRBJ2-2|TRBD1
TGTGCCAGCAGGCCGGGACAGGGGCCCGGGGAGCTGTTTTTT
CASRPGQGPGELFF
>TRBV5-1|NA|TRBJ2-2|TRBD1
TGCGCCAGCAGCTTGGCCTTAACAGGGGCCGGGGAGCTGTTTTTT
CASSLALTGAGELFF
>TRBV7-6|NA|TRBJ2-7|NA
TGTGCCAGCAGCTCCACCGGGACGTCGGCCCTTGAAGAGCAGTACTTC
CASSSTGTSALEEQYF
>TRBV3-1|few|TRBJ2-6|NA
TGTGCCAGCAGCCACGGATATTCCGGGGCCAACGTCCTGACTTTC
CASSHGYSGANVLTF
>TRBV7-7|once|TRBJ1-2|TRBD1
TGTGCCAGCAGCTTAGGGACAGGGGAGGGCTACACCTTC
CASSLGTGEGYTF
>TRBV5-1|NA|TRBJ2-6|NA
TGCGCCAGCAGCTCAAGGGTCTGGGCCTCTGGGGCCAACGTCCTGACTTTC
CASSSRVWASGANVLTF
>TRBV5-4|few|TRBJ1-1|NA
TGTGCCAGCAGCAACGACAGAGTGAACACTGAAGCTTTCTTT
CASSNDRVNTEAFF
>TRBV5-1|many|TRBJ2-2|NA
TGCGCCAGCAGCTTGCCGGGACCAGCGAACACCGGGGAGCTGTTTTTT
CASSLPGPANTGELFF
>TRBV3-1|few|TRBJ1-6|NA
TGTGCCAGCAGCCCCTTCTTTGGACGTGGGTCACCCCTCCACTTT
CASSPFFGRGSPLHF
>TRBV7-6|few|TRBJ1-1|NA
TGTGCCAGCAGCTTGGGGAGGAGGGCGAGAGCTTTCTTT
CASSLGRRARAFF
>TRBV6-2/TRBV6-3|NA|TRBJ2-5|NA
TGTGCCAGCAGTTTCCCCTGGAGCGAGACCCAGTACTTC
CASSFPWSETQYF
>TRBV18|few|TRBJ1-6|NA
TGTGCCAGCTCAACTCTGGGACGGCTAGGTAATTCACCCCTCCACTTT
CASSTLGRLGNSPLHF
>TRBV18|NA|TRBJ2-5|TRBD1
TGTGCCAGCTCCTCGGAGACAGGGGGCGCGGAGACCCAGTACTTC
CASSSETGGAETQYF
>TRBV7-2|few|TRBJ1-4|TRBD1
TGTGCCAGCAGCCTAGTCGGACAGGGGTACGAAAAACTGTTTTTT
CASSLVGQGYEKLFF
>TRBV5-1|NA|TRBJ2-3|NA
TGCGCCAGCAGCTTGGTCCCTCCCACAGATACGCAGTATTTT
CASSLVPPTDTQYF
>TRBV2|NA|TRBJ1-1|NA
TGTGCCAGCAGTGAAGCCCTAAGTTACTCCCGGCGGGCTTTCTTT
CASSEALSYSRRAFF
>TRBV6-5|once|TRBJ2-2|TRBD2
TGTGCCAGCAGTTACGAGCGGGGACCCGGGGAGCTGTATTTT
CASSYERGPGELYF
>TRBV4-2|few|TRBJ2-1|NA
TGTGCCAGCAGCCAAGCGGGACGGGATTACAATGAGCAGTTCTTC
CASSQAGRDYNEQFF
>TRBV4-3|NA|TRBJ2-2|NA
TGCGCCAGCAGCTACGGGACACCGAACACCGGGGAGCTGTTTTTT
CASSYGTPNTGELFF
>TRBV7-2|NA|TRBJ1-1|NA
TGTGCCAGCAGCCCCACTTCCCGGCGCATGAACACTGAAGCTTTCTTT
CASSPTSRRMNTEAFF
>TRBV7-2|once|TRBJ2-1|TRBD2
TGTGCCAGCAGCCCTAGGGCTAGCGGGGGCCACAATGAGCAGTTCTTC
CASSPRASGGHNEQFF
>TRBV11-2|NA|TRBJ2-7|NA
TGTGCCAGCAGCCCACGGGCAGGCACCTACGAGCAGTACTTC
CASSPRAGTYEQYF
>TRBV12-3/TRBV12-4|few|TRBJ2-2|TRBD1
TGTGCCAGCAGAAGGACAGGGTTTGCCGGGGAGCTGTTTTTT
CASRRTGFAGELFF
>TRBV12-3/TRBV12-4|NA|TRBJ1-2|TRBD1
TGTGCCAGCAGTTTCTCGGGGCAAGGGGGCGGCTACACCTTC
CASSFSGQGGGYTF
>TRBV5-1|few|TRBJ2-5|TRBD1
TGCGCCAGCAGCATAGGACAGGGGGAAGAGACCCAGTACTTC
CASSIGQGEETQYF
>TRBV7-9|NA|TRBJ1-3|NA
TGTGCCAGCAGCTTAGCTTTGGCAGGGCGGAGAAACACCATATATTTT
CASSLALAGRRNTIYF
>TRBV4-2|few|TRBJ2-3|TRBD2
TGTGCCAGCAGCCAAGGGTCTAGCGGGGGCACAGATACGCAGTATTTT
CASSQGSSGGTDTQYF
>TRBV7-9|few|TRBJ2-5|NA
TGTGCCAGCAGCTTGTCCGAAGAGACCCAGTACTTC
CASSLSEETQYF